This T cell receptor (beta chain) was obtained from a study of CD8+CD57+ T cells in acquired aplastic anemia. About the research overall: The average for DNA from sorted CD4+ and CD8+ cells was 3.2 ug. On average, healthy donors gave approximately 9.9 million reads for CD4+ cells. Broader study findings: Both patients and controls carried the same twenty-nine CD8+ CDR3 sequences. A significant difference in CD8+ Simpson's diversity between patients and controls was not found.

The V gene's germline CDR1 is SGHNT and CDR2 YENEEA. This CDR3 has 15 amino acids. CDR3 and TCR beta VDJ profiling relied on genomic DNA as the template. TCRdb independently ran MiXCR on the reads; one entry per CDR3 protein. The data contain approximately 380,000 distinct CDR3 sequences, about two thirds of them seen just once; the ten biggest clones take up 4%. Of note for this clonotype: Its antigen is undetermined. The junction and the germline gene differ at one end; a read error may be behind it.

This receptor was identified in a human donor in good health, serving as a control. Input material: sorted CD4+, CD8+, or CD8+CD57+ T cells (not recorded which) from PBMCs. The chain joins TRBV11-3 to TRBJ2-6; tentatively, D is TRBD2 (6 bases). The CDR3 protein is CASALGGAGANVLTF. CDR3 sequence (DNA): TGTGCCAGCGCCCTCGGGGGAGCTGGGGCCAACGTCCTGACGTTC.